This is a list of T cell receptor beta chains from one sample in a study of T cells after yellow fever vaccination. TCRdb analysed the 5' RACE reads with MiXCR anew, one entry per CDR3 protein. The data contain about 400,000 distinct CDR3 sequences, approximately 5.7% of them seen just once; the ten biggest clones take up 15%. The sample in question was PBMCs, obtained 5 days after the yellow fever booster vaccination. These receptors were taken from a man aged 25 to 40 who received the YFV17D yellow fever vaccine. Each CDR3 is given with its conserved first and last residue.

TRBV24-1	15	TRBJ1-3	CATSDSGGSGNTIYF
TRBV30	17	TRBJ1-5	CAWSSMMVADSNQPQHF
TRBV14	17	TRBJ2-2	CASSRNGAGVVTGELFF
TRBV19	15	TRBJ1-1	CASRKPGRVNTEAFF
TRBV12-3/TRBV12-4	18	TRBJ2-7	CASSFGIRRLAPSYEQYF
TRBV20-1	20	TRBJ2-1	CSARAHDRGPSGIIYNEQFF
TRBV7-3	13	TRBJ2-5	CASSRDRKETQYF
TRBV7-2	16	TRBJ1-5	CASSPVGRGNNQPQHF
TRBV28	13	TRBJ2-3	CASSVTSGYTQYF
TRBV23-1	15	TRBJ2-4	CASSQKAQGANIQYF
TRBV29-1	13	TRBJ1-6	CSVARNSDSPLHF
TRBV28	15	TRBJ2-7	CASISVAGGRYEQYF
TRBV20-1	13	TRBJ1-4	CSGVVRESEKLFF
TRBV20-1	11	TRBJ1-4	CSKWWNEKLFF
TRBV5-1	15	TRBJ2-2	CASSLGRTGPGELFF
TRBV12-3/TRBV12-4	13	TRBJ1-1	CASSRQRGTEAFF
TRBV12-3/TRBV12-4	15	TRBJ2-5	CASSLGGSSQETQYF
TRBV6-2/TRBV6-3	14	TRBJ2-7	CASSSVGRSDEQYF
TRBV30	13	TRBJ2-7	CAWSGGQGYEQYF
TRBV27	14	TRBJ2-7	CASTPHRLDGEQYF
TRBV11-2	18	TRBJ2-7	CASSARQGSVQWSYEQYF
TRBV30	14	TRBJ2-5	CAWQSEPWGVTQYF
TRBV5-1	12	TRBJ1-2	CASSLDNYGYTF
TRBV19	13	TRBJ2-2	CASRMSHIGELFF
TRBV12-3/TRBV12-4	15	TRBJ2-3	CASSLLQGASDTQYF
TRBV4-2	18	TRBJ2-3	CASSQRLAGALGTDTQYF
TRBV12-3/TRBV12-4	14	TRBJ1-2	CASRRDYLNYGYTF
TRBV18	12	TRBJ2-1	CASSRLHNEQFF
TRBV2	15	TRBJ1-1	CASSSGGQGNTEAFF
TRBV7-2	15	TRBJ2-1	CASSLAGRRYNEQFF
TRBV6-6	13	TRBJ2-1	CASGTGGANEQFF
TRBV12-3/TRBV12-4	16	TRBJ2-7	CASSFPGPSNSYEQYF
TRBV7-2	13	TRBJ2-1	CASSLFFDQGQFF
TRBV27	15	TRBJ2-2	CASRREAANTGELFF
TRBV6-2/TRBV6-3	16	TRBJ1-2	CASSYVPGDQPYGYTF
TRBV25-1	14	TRBJ2-3	CASSEVGLADTQYF
TRBV7-8	15	TRBJ2-1	CASSYRLATDNEQFF
TRBV5-6	16	TRBJ2-7	CASSLTGLAGRYEQYF
TRBV29-1	13	TRBJ2-7	CSVSTYSSYEQYF
TRBV9	16	TRBJ2-3	CASSVAVGATIDTQYF
TRBV5-1	16	TRBJ2-2	CASSLASGLDTGELFF
TRBV12-3/TRBV12-4	16	TRBJ2-3	CASGPGGSGITDTQYF
TRBV29-1	14	TRBJ2-7	CSVAKAGGADEQYF
TRBV19	15	TRBJ2-2	CASSIGDRDDGELFF
TRBV18	15	TRBJ1-5	CASSRDRYSNQPQHF
TRBV10-3	15	TRBJ1-5	CAIKGSAESNQPQHF
TRBV7-9	13	TRBJ2-5	CASSPRTEETQYF
TRBV10-3	15	TRBJ2-6	CAIRDGSSGANVLTF